This T cell receptor beta chain was sequenced during a study of T cell repertoires in cytomegalovirus infection. Study-level information: CMV infection together with matching HLA type was indicated by public TCR beta signatures. Findings and caveats of the study: Individuals carrying CMV plus the relevant HLA were identified by cumulative frequency of public TCR beta families. In two of eight donors, the top clonotype was HLA-C-restricted CMV-specific.

The ends lost 4 bases at V and 2 bases at J; junction bases unmatched: 8. Germline V gene sequence: CDR1 SGHDN, CDR2 FVKESK. This CDR3 contains 16 residues. TCRdb re-analysed the reads in MiXCR, keeping a single row per CDR3 protein. Found here are around 450,000 distinct CDR3 sequences, under 40% of them singletons; the top ten hold roughly an eighth. This clonotype was counted many times. No antigen is known for it. The TCR comes from a human donor in good health (CMV status not recorded). Some clones in this sample may be carry-over from other donors' samples. The chain is built from TRBV14 and TRBJ2-1; 7 nucleotides agree with TRBD1. The source material was PBMCs. The CDR3 DNA reads TGTGCCAGCAGCCTTACAGGGGCCACCACCTACAATGAGCAGTTCTTC. It translates to CASSLTGATTYNEQFF.